Listed here are 7 T cell receptor beta chains from one sample, sequenced in a study of molecular identifiers for immune sequencing clone quantification. TCRdb recomputed calls from the PCR reads with MiXCR, one row per CDR3 protein. This sample has approximately 590,000 distinct CDR3 sequences, with 25% found just once. What was sequenced was naive CD8+ T cells from blood, with Jurkat cell RNA spiked in. The sample's subset: FACS-sorted CD8+CD4-CCR7+CD45RA+ naive T cells. The receptor set was obtained from a human donor in good health. Some libraries in this study had Jurkat cell RNA spiked in.

This clonotype was counted only a few times. This chain joins TRBV5-6 and TRBJ2-1; TRBD1 might be the D (6 bases). Trimming took off 3 bases at V and 6 bases at J, with 19 bases between the two ends. CDR1 is SGHDT, CDR2 YYEEEE, per germline. The CDR3 has 16 amino acids. The CDR3 bases are TGTGCCAGCAGCTCCGAAGAGGACAGATACCCCAATGAGCAGTTCTTC. Encoded protein: CASSSEEDRYPNEQFF. The entire variable domain, with the rest obtained from reference TRBV5-6 and TRBJ2-1, is as follows: DAGVTQSPTHLIKTRGQQVTLRCSPKSGHDTVSWYQQALGQGPQFIFQYYEEEERQRGNFPDRFSGHQFPNYSSELNVNALLLGDSALYLCASSSEEDRYPNEQFFGPGTRLTVL.

This clonotype was detected many times. In DNA, the CDR3 is TGCGCCAGCAGCCAAGCGGACGGGGCCTCCTACGAGCAGTACTTC. This gives the protein CASSQADGASYEQYF. This chain links TRBV4-3 with TRBJ2-7; perhaps D is TRBD1 or TRBD2 (5 bases each). The germline V gene encodes CDR1 LGHNA and CDR2 YSLEER. The CDR3 spans 15 residues. V was pared by 1 base and J by 0 bases, with 10 bases between.

This chain uses TRBV7-9 with TRBJ2-7; 11 nucleotides align to TRBD1. The CDR3 sequence is 19 residues long. Trimming took 3 bases from V and 6 from J; bases not matched to a gene: 19. Germline CDR1 and CDR2: SEHNR and FQNEAQ (reference sequence). Here the CDR3 DNA reads TGTGCCAGCAGCTTCTCTCCTAGGACAGGGGGCTCCCTAGGTCGCGAGCAGTACTTC. It is translated as CASSFSPRTGGSLGREQYF. Using reference TRBV7-9 and TRBJ2-7 for the parts outside the CDR3, the full variable domain is DTGVSQNPRHKITKRGQNVTFRCDPISEHNRLYWYRQTLGQGPEFLTYFQNEAQLEKSRLLSDRFSAERPKGSFSTLEIQRTEQGDSAMYLCASSFSPRTGGSLGREQYFGPGTRLTVT.

This clonotype has a count of ten or more. The chain uses TRBV20-1 and TRBJ2-7; TRBD2 matches 14 bases. Germline CDR1 and CDR2: DFQATT and SNEGSKA (reference sequence). The CDR3 covers 16 residues. After removal of 0 bases from V and 4 bases from J, the junction contained 5 bases not matched to a gene. CDR3 in DNA: TGCAGTGCTAGAGATCGACGGACTAGCGGGAGGTACGAGCAGTACTTC. Translated, it gives CSARDRRTSGRYEQYF.

At least ten counts were recorded for this clonotype. The chain has TRBV7-9 and TRBJ2-7, with 10 bases fitting TRBD2. CDR3 length: 17 amino acids. Germline V gene data show CDR1 as SEHNR and CDR2 as FQNEAQ (reference sequence). Trimming at V came to 4 bases and at J to 1 base, leaving 10 bases not matched to a gene. CDR3 sequence (DNA): TGTGCCAGCAGCTCACCCGTGGCAGCGGGAGGGTCCTACGAGCAGTACTTC. Translation gives CASSSPVAAGGSYEQYF.

In this sample, this clonotype turned up a few times. The J gene is TRBJ2-1, the V gene TRBV29-1; D remains ambiguous. The V gene lost 5 bases and the J gene lost 0 bases, with 8 bases spanning the gap. The CDR3 runs to 13 residues. CDR1 SQVTM and CDR2 ANQGSEA come from the germline V gene. CDR3 in amino acids: CSVLGFSYNEQFF. Here the CDR3 DNA reads TGCAGCGTTCTGGGATTCTCCTACAATGAGCAGTTCTTC.

The rearrangement links TRBV19 to TRBJ2-4, with D possibly matching TRBD1 (5 bases). The CDR3 is 12 residues long. V was cut by 6 bases and J by 9 bases, with 12 bases left in between. Germline loops: CDR1 LNHDA, CDR2 SQIVND (reference sequence). CDR3 sequence: CASSQGPGIQYF. In DNA form, the CDR3 reads TGTGCCAGTAGCCAGGGCCCTGGCATTCAGTACTTC.